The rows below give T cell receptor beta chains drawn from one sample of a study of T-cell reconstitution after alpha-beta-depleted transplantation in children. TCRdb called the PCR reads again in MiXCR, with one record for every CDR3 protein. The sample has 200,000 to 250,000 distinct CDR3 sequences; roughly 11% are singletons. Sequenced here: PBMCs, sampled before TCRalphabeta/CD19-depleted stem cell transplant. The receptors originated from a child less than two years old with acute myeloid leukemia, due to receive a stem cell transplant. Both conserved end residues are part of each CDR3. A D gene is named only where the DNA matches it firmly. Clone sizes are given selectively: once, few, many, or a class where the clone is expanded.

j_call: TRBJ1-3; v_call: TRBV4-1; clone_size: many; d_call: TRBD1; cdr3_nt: TGCGCCAGCAGCCAAGAAAGTCGGGACAGCGGAACGTGGACTGGAAACACCATATATTTT; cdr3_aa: CASSQESRDSGTWTGNTIYF
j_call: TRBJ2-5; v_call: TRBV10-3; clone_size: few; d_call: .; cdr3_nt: TGTGCCATCAGTGAAACAGTGTACCAAGAGACCCAGTACTTC; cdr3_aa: CAISETVYQETQYF
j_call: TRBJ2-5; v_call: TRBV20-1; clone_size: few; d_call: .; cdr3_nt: TGCAGTGCTAGAGATCGAGGGACCCAGTACTTC; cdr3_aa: CSARDRGTQYF
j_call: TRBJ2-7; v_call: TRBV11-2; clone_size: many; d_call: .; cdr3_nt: TGTGCCAGCAGCTTTGGGCCAGGGATCTCCTACGAGCAGTACTTC; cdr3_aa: CASSFGPGISYEQYF
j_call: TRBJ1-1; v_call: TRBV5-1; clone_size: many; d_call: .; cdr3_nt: TGCGCCACCCTGTGGCTTCCAGGGACTGAAGCTTTCTTT; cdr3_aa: CATLWLPGTEAFF
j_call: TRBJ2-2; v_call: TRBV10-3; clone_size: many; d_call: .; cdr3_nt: TGTGCCATCAGTGCCGGGAACTCTAACACCGGGGAGCTGTTTTTT; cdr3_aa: CAISAGNSNTGELFF
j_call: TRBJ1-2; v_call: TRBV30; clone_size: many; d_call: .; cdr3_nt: TGTGCCTGGAGTATCGGTGCAAGGGGCTACACCTTC; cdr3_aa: CAWSIGARGYTF
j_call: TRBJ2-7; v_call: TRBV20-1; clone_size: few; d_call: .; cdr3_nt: TGCAGTGCTAGCGGGTTTGGAAGAGGCCTTGGCTTGGGCTCCTACGAGCAGTACTTC; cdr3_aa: CSASGFGRGLGLGSYEQYF
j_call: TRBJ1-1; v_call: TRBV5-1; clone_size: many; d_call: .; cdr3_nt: TGCGCCAGCAGCTCCGCACCGGGCACTGAAGCTTTCTTT; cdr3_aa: CASSSAPGTEAFF
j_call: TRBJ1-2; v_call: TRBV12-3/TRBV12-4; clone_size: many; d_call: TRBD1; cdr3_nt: TGTGCCAGCAGTCGCGACTACAGGGGCCCCTATGGCTACACCTTC; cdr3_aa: CASSRDYRGPYGYTF
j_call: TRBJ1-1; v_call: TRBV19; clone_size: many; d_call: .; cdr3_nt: TGTGCCAGTAGTGGCATAGGTGGCACTGAAGCTTTCTTT; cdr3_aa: CASSGIGGTEAFF
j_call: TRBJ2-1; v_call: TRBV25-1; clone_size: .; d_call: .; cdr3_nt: TGTGCCAGCAGTGAATTGTCAGCCTCCTACAATGAGCAGTTCTTC; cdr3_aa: CASSELSASYNEQFF
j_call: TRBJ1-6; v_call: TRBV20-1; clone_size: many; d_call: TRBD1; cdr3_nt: TGCAGTGCTAAGCTAGTCCGGGACAGATGGGAATCACCCCTCCACTTT; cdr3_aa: CSAKLVRDRWESPLHF
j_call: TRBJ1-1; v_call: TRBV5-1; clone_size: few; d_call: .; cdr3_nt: TGCGCCAGCAGCTCCGAACCCGGGAACACTGAAGCTTTCTTT; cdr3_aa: CASSSEPGNTEAFF
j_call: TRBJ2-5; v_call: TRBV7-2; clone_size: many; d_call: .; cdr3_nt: TGTGCCAGCAGCTTATATTATCGAGAGACCCAGTACTTC; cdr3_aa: CASSLYYRETQYF
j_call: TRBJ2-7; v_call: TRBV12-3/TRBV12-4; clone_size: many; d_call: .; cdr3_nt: TGTGCCAGCAGTCGCGGGGTCCTCTACGAGCAGTACTTC; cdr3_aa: CASSRGVLYEQYF
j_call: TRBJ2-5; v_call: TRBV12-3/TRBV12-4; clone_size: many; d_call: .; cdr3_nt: TGTGCCAGCCTCCGAGAGACCCAGTACTTC; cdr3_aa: CASLRETQYF
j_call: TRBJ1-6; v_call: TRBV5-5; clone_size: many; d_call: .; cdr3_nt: TGTGCCAGCAGCTTATCGCTACAGGGTTTCAATTCACCCCTCCACTTT; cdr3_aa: CASSLSLQGFNSPLHF
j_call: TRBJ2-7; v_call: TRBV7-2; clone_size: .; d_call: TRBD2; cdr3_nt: TGTGCCAGCACCGCGAGCGGGAGGGGTGACGAGCAGTACTTC; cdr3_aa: CASTASGRGDEQYF
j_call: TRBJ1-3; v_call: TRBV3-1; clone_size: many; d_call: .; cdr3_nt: TGTGCCAGCAGTCGCCTCTTAGGCCCCTCTGGAAACACCATATATTTT; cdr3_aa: CASSRLLGPSGNTIYF
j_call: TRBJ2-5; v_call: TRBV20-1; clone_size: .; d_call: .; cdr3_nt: TGCAGTGCTAGAGATGATAGGAGGGTGTACTTC; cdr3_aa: CSARDDRRVYF
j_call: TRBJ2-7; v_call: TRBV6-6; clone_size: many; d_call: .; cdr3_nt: TGTGCCAGCAATGGGGGGTCCTACGAGCAGTACTTC; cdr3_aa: CASNGGSYEQYF
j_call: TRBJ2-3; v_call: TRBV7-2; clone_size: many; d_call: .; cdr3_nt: TGTGCCAGCAGCTTTGACTGGGCTAGCACAGATACGCAGTATTTT; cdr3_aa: CASSFDWASTDTQYF
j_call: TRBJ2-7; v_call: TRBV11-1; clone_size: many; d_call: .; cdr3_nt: TGTGCCAGCAGCTTAAGGGGGAACGAGCAGTACTTC; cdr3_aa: CASSLRGNEQYF
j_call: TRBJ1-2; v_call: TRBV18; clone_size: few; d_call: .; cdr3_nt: TGTGCCAGCTCACCTGATCGGGGGATCTATGGCTACACCTTC; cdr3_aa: CASSPDRGIYGYTF
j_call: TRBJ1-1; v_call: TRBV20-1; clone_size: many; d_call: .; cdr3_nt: TGCAGTGCTAGCGTCAACAGGGCTGAAGCTTTCTTT; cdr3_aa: CSASVNRAEAFF
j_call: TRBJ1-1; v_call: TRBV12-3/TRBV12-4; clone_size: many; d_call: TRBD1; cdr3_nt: TGTGCCAGCAGTCCACCGGGACAGGGAGTGAGAGCTTTCTTT; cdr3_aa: CASSPPGQGVRAFF
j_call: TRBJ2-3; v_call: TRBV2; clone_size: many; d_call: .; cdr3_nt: TGTGCCAGCAGTGTGAATACGCAGTATTTT; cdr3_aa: CASSVNTQYF
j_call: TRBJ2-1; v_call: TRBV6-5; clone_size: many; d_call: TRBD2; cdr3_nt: TGTGCCAGCAGTTCCGGGACTAGCGGCAATGAGCAGTTCTTC; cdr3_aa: CASSSGTSGNEQFF
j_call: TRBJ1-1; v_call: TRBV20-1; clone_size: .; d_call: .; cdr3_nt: TGCAGTGCTAGAAGACGCAGCCGCCCCATGAACACTGAAGCTTTCTTT; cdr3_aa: CSARRRSRPMNTEAFF
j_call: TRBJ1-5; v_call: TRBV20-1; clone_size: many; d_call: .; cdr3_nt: TGCAGTGCTAGTCCCCAGCCCCAGCATTTT; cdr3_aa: CSASPQPQHF
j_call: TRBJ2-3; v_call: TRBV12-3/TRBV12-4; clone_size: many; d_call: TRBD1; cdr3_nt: TGTGCCAGCAGTTTTACAGGGGGAACGCAGTATTTT; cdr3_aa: CASSFTGGTQYF
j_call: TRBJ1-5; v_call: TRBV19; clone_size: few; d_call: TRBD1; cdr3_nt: TGTGCCAGTAGTAGGAGGACAGGGGGGAGCAATCAGCCCCAGCATTTT; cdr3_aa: CASSRRTGGSNQPQHF
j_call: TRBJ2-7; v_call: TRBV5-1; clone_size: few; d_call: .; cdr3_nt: TGCGCCAGCAGCTTGGAGGCAGGGAGGCCCTACGAGCAGTACTTC; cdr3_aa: CASSLEAGRPYEQYF
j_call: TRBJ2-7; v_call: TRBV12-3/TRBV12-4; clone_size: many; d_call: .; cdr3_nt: TGTGCCAGCAGTTGGGAAGACGGAACCTACGAGCAGTACTTC; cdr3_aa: CASSWEDGTYEQYF